This is a list of T cell receptor beta chains from one sample in a study of shared clonotypes between healthy human individuals. Profiling relied on immunoSEQ multiplex PCR, and the TCRdb table lists in-frame clones only, not all of them. This repertoire shows about 2 million clones, approximately 94% found once; its top ten account for 1% to 1.3%. The sample taken for sequencing was naive CD8+ T cells sorted from blood. These receptors were taken from a man younger than 35 in good health. The CDR3 runs from the conserved cysteine through the conserved F or W. D genes are given only for firm matches. Clone size is stated in some rows and not others, as once, few, many or a class when expanded.

NA NA TRBJ2-3 TRBV7-2 CASSLAGGLSTDTQYF TGTGCCAGCAGCTTAGCGGGGGGCCTAAGCACAGATACGCAGTATTTT
NA NA TRBJ2-5 TRBV6-5 CASSYSQGGEETQYF TGTGCCAGCAGTTACTCGCAGGGCGGGGAAGAGACCCAGTACTTC
TRBD1 NA TRBJ2-7 TRBV2 CASSDPGTGGSYEQYF TGTGCCAGCAGTGACCCTGGGACAGGGGGCTCCTACGAGCAGTACTTC
NA NA TRBJ2-7 TRBV14 CASSVTRYEQYF TGTGCCAGCAGCGTCACGAGGTACGAGCAGTACTTC
TRBD1 once TRBJ2-7 TRBV7-9 CASSYGQGIHEQYF TGTGCCAGCAGCTATGGACAGGGGATACACGAGCAGTACTTC
NA once TRBJ1-2 TRBV6-6 CASSQYRDGYTF TGTGCCAGCAGTCAGTACAGGGATGGCTACACCTTC
TRBD1 NA TRBJ1-6 TRBV27 CASRDRNSPLHF TGTGCCAGCCGGGACAGAAATTCACCCCTCCACTTT
NA NA TRBJ1-2 TRBV6-1 CASSEALRPLLDYGYTF TGTGCCAGCAGTGAAGCGCTCCGGCCGTTACTGGACTATGGCTACACCTTC
NA NA TRBJ2-1 TRBV7-8 CASSLDLGQGRPYNEQFF TGTGCCAGCAGCTTAGATCTAGGCCAGGGGCGCCCCTACAATGAGCAGTTCTTC
NA NA TRBJ2-7 TRBV19 CASSLPGHYYEQYF TGTGCCAGTAGTTTACCGGGACATTACTACGAGCAGTACTTC
NA NA TRBJ1-3 TRBV4-1 CASSQNPGVPMANTIYF TGCGCCAGCAGCCAAAATCCAGGGGTCCCGATGGCAAACACCATATATTTT
NA NA TRBJ1-3 TRBV28 CASSFGVSGNTIYF TGTGCCAGCAGTTTTGGGGTGTCTGGAAACACCATATATTTT
NA NA TRBJ2-7 TRBV7-2 CASSLELSGTLGSYEQYF TGTGCCAGCAGCTTAGAACTTTCCGGGACATTGGGCTCCTACGAGCAGTACTTC
NA NA TRBJ1-6 TRBV27 CASSLSLGSPLHF TGTGCCAGCAGTTTATCTCTGGGTTCACCCCTCCACTTT
NA NA TRBJ1-2 TRBV7-9 CASSSSTERNYGYTF TGTGCCAGCAGCTCGTCAACAGAAAGGAACTATGGCTACACCTTC
TRBD1 once TRBJ2-7 TRBV11-2 CASSLRTGNEQYF TGTGCCAGCAGCCTGAGGACAGGTAACGAGCAGTACTTC
NA NA TRBJ1-5 TRBV19 CASSIDGNQPQHF TGTGCCAGTAGTATAGACGGGAATCAGCCCCAGCATTTT
NA NA TRBJ1-2 TRBV5-8 CASSLDGNYGYTF TGTGCCAGCAGCTTGGACGGAAACTATGGCTACACCTTC
TRBD1 NA TRBJ2-7 TRBV28 CASSQTGVRYF TGTGCCAGCAGTCAGACAGGGGTGCGGTACTTC
NA NA TRBJ1-1 TRBV2 CASSEVGTLNTEAFF TGTGCCAGCAGTGAAGTGGGGACACTTAACACTGAAGCTTTCTTT
NA once TRBJ2-3 TRBV5-1 CASREREFPIPTDTQYF TGCGCCAGCAGGGAACGGGAGTTCCCGATTCCCACAGATACGCAGTATTTT
NA NA TRBJ2-7 TRBV27 CASSLQSSYEQYF TGTGCCAGCAGTTTACAGTCTTCCTACGAGCAGTACTTC
TRBD1 NA TRBJ2-1 TRBV4-2 CASSQDLGQGQFF TGTGCCAGCAGCCAAGATCTAGGACAGGGGCAGTTCTTC
TRBD1 NA TRBJ2-5 TRBV27 CASSFGTGPQETQYF TGTGCCAGCAGCTTTGGGACAGGGCCCCAAGAGACCCAGTACTTC
NA NA TRBJ2-7 TRBV5-1 CASSFQLPGPIYEQYF TGCGCCAGCAGCTTTCAACTACCGGGACCAATCTACGAGCAGTACTTC
NA NA TRBJ2-5 TRBV19 CASSISVSGWYQETQYF TGTGCCAGTAGTATTTCGGTTTCCGGCTGGTACCAAGAGACCCAGTACTTC
NA NA TRBJ1-5 TRBV9 CASSPTGRENQPQHF TGTGCCAGCAGTCCAACAGGGCGAGAAAATCAGCCCCAGCATTTT
NA NA TRBJ1-5 TRBV6-7 CASSYPGNRDTDQPQHF TGTGCCAGCAGTTACCCCGGAAACAGGGATACGGATCAGCCCCAGCATTTT
NA NA TRBJ1-2 TRBV28 CASSLKGWHGYTF TGTGCCAGCAGTTTAAAGGGATGGCATGGCTACACCTTC
NA NA TRBJ2-7 TRBV5-6 CASSRQPHEQYF TGTGCCAGCAGTCGACAGCCCCACGAGCAGTACTTC
TRBD2 NA TRBJ2-7 TRBV19 CASSISTGTSGGQSSYEQYF TGTGCCAGTAGTATCTCCACCGGGACTAGCGGGGGGCAGAGCTCCTACGAGCAGTACTTC
NA NA TRBJ1-2 TRBV7-9 CASSLGRPGTNYGYTF TGTGCCAGCAGCTTAGGACGGCCAGGAACTAACTATGGCTACACCTTC
NA NA TRBJ2-3 TRBV27 CASSFPNTDTQYF TGTGCCAGCAGTTTCCCCAACACAGATACGCAGTATTTT
NA NA TRBJ2-5 TRBV27 CASSLSMMGEETQYF TGTGCCAGCAGTTTATCGATGATGGGGGAGGAGACCCAGTACTTC
TRBD1 NA TRBJ2-5 TRBV4-3 CASSQVWDSPQETQYF TGCGCCAGCAGCCAAGTTTGGGACAGTCCCCAAGAGACCCAGTACTTC
NA NA TRBJ2-3 TRBV4-3 CASSQDGTEEDTQYF TGCGCCAGCAGCCAAGATGGGACGGAGGAAGATACGCAGTATTTT
NA NA TRBJ2-7 TRBV6-1 CASSEGQRIVGGLNEQYF TGTGCCAGCAGTGAGGGACAGAGAATAGTGGGAGGATTGAACGAGCAGTACTTC
NA NA TRBJ2-3 TRBV7-2 CASSLGSGYSSTDTQYF TGTGCCAGCAGCTTAGGGTCCGGCTATTCTAGCACAGATACGCAGTATTTT
NA NA TRBJ1-1 TRBV19 CASSIVSQTLNTEAFF TGTGCCAGTAGTATAGTCTCACAGACTTTAAACACTGAAGCTTTCTTT
NA NA TRBJ2-7 TRBV30 CAWSVYGGPAYEQYF TGTGCCTGGAGTGTATACGGGGGGCCTGCCTACGAGCAGTACTTC
NA NA TRBJ2-1 TRBV27 CASRPRDSIHHEQFF TGTGCCAGCAGACCCCGGGACTCTATTCACCATGAGCAGTTCTTC
NA NA TRBJ1-1 TRBV4-1 CASSQDSPVMNTEAFF TGCGCCAGCAGCCAAGATTCCCCGGTTATGAACACTGAAGCTTTCTTT
TRBD1 NA TRBJ1-2 TRBV10-3 CATWGQGVVYGYTF TGTGCCACCTGGGGACAGGGAGTCGTCTATGGCTACACCTTC
NA NA TRBJ1-6 TRBV6-1 CASSEHSSSYNSPLHF TGTGCCAGCAGTGAACACTCGAGCTCCTATAATTCACCCCTCCACTTT
TRBD2 NA TRBJ2-7 TRBV6-6 CASSPLRGDVSYEQYF TGTGCCAGCTCCCCCCTCCGGGGGGACGTTAGCTACGAGCAGTACTTC
NA once TRBJ2-7 TRBV4-1 CASSQDPASSYEQYF TGCGCCAGCAGCCAAGACCCGGCGAGCTCCTACGAGCAGTACTTC
TRBD2 NA TRBJ2-5 TRBV19 CASSPTRLAGVKEETQYF TGTGCCAGTAGTCCAACCCGGCTAGCGGGGGTTAAGGAGGAGACCCAGTACTTC
NA NA TRBJ1-1 TRBV30 CAWRVPGGVGAFF TGTGCCTGGAGGGTACCCGGAGGAGTGGGAGCTTTCTTT
NA NA TRBJ1-1 TRBV27 CASSLGRGHTEAFF TGTGCCAGCAGTTTAGGACGGGGACACACTGAAGCTTTCTTT
TRBD2 NA TRBJ2-1 TRBV6-6 CASSYSETSGGNEQFF TGTGCCAGCAGTTACTCGGAGACTAGCGGGGGGAATGAGCAGTTCTTC
TRBD2 NA TRBJ2-7 TRBV30 CAWSGTSGTISYEQYF TGTGCCTGGAGTGGGACTAGCGGTACCATTTCCTACGAGCAGTACTTC
NA NA TRBJ1-5 TRBV7-3 CASSLRRSGNSNQPQHF TGTGCCAGCAGCTTAAGACGGTCAGGCAATAGCAATCAGCCCCAGCATTTT
NA NA TRBJ2-7 TRBV28 CASIQLTAYEQYF TGTGCCAGCATCCAATTGACAGCCTACGAGCAGTACTTC
NA NA TRBJ1-1 TRBV27 CASSFGRTEAFF TGTGCCAGCAGTTTTGGGCGGACTGAAGCTTTCTTT
NA NA TRBJ2-7 TRBV28 CASSLWGMQYEQYF TGTGCCAGCAGTTTATGGGGCATGCAGTACGAGCAGTACTTC